This T cell receptor (delta chain) was observed in a study of gamma-delta chains in newborns, infants, children. For the study at large: Polyclonal expansion of innate γδ T cells after birth follows microbial exposure.

Germline lookup yields CDR1 GEAIGNYY and CDR2 EKD. The CDR3 is 17 amino acids. Germline trimming cut 3 bases from V and 2 bases from J; bases unmatched to any gene: 14. TCRdb redid clone calling on the reads using CATT. The sample carries 9,200 or so delta-chain clones, 20% to 25% recorded once. The specimen was blood. This rearrangement joins TRDV2 to TRDJ1, with 7 bases aligning to TRDD3. The sequence was collected from a child who was a newborn, infant or young child, either healthy, febrile or measles-vaccinated (not recorded which). The CDR3 region is CACDGGGDLRATDKLIF. The CDR3 coding sequence is TGTGCCTGTGACGGGGGGGGGGATCTACGGGCAACCGATAAACTCATCTTT.